This TCR beta chain is drawn from a study of cytomegalovirus exposure and HLA in healthy donors. CDR3 length: 17 amino acids. The J segment lost 0 bases and the V segment lost 4 bases, leaving 10 bases of the junction unmatched. The germline CDR1 and CDR2 sequences are SGHRS and YFSETQ. Primers included in the PCR were 60 Vbeta and 13 Jbeta primers. Libraries were prepared by immunoSEQ multiplex PCR; TCRdb keeps only in-frame clonotypes and omits some of them. The table shows 150,000 to 200,000 clones, with 80% to 85% occurring only once. This TCR derives from a woman aged 25 to 39 in good health and CMV-seronegative. The sample consisted of PBMCs. The chain recombines TRBV5-1 with TRBJ2-3; 8 bases map to TRBD1. In DNA, the CDR3 is TGCGCCAGCAGCCAAAGACGACAGGGGTCTAGCACAGATACGCAGTATTTT. Amino acid sequence: CASSQRRQGSSTDTQYF.